This T cell receptor (beta chain) was identified in a study of spatial heterogeneity in lung cancer. Study summary: Alpha-chain sequences were consistently detected less often than beta-chain sequences. For the average unique TCR and UMI combination, more than 8.5 occurrences appeared in raw reads.

The V end was cut by 6 bases, the J end by 3 bases, with 13 bases between. Germline V CDR1 and CDR2: SQVTM, ANQGSEA. There are 13 residues in the CDR3. This clonotype was seen only a few times. A single record per CDR3 protein comes from TCRdb applying MiXCR to the 5' RACE reads. The table has around 87,000 distinct CDR3 sequences, approximately 12% seen once. Specified time point: sample taken at primary tumor resection. Tumor, nontumor lung or frozen PBMC supplied whole RNA, sequenced without sorting. The rearrangement links TRBV29-1 to TRBJ2-3, with D tentatively TRBD1 (6 bases). The sequence was collected from a male donor with early-stage non-small cell lung cancer. The sample consisted of PBMCs, taken at surgery. CDR3 in amino acids: CSVSGHLTDTQYF. The CDR3 nucleotides read TGCAGCGTGTCGGGACACTTGACAGATACGCAGTATTTT.